This T cell receptor beta chain was found in a study of blood T cell repertoires in COVID-19. Turning to the study itself: Acute and convalescent COVID-19 specimens originated in the United States, Italy and Spain.

Participant reports of clinical history set cohort assignment. In the 2 weeks before study entry, exposed participants met a COVID-19 case, which was PCR-confirmed or clinician-diagnosed. Source study methods: Estimation of nucleated cell counts was performed using reference gene primer amplification. The protocol was immunoSEQ multiplex PCR, while the TCRdb copy is restricted to in-frame clones and leaves out a portion. Clone size and the V and J calls come from that table; the DNA yielded D and trimming. The table lists around 400,000 clones, roughly 90% of them singletons. The CDR3 is made up of 13 amino acids. Germline assignment: CDR1 SGHDN and CDR2 FVKESK. V lost 8 bases and J lost 5, with 15 bases in between.

The sample taken for sequencing was PBMCs or T cells enriched from blood (not recorded which). The TCR originated in a woman between 18 and 30 years old who had been exposed to COVID-19. The chain employs TRBV14 and TRBJ2-5, with D possibly being TRBD2 (6 bases). The CDR3 sequence: CASGRSGGETQYF. The CDR3 DNA reads TGTGCCAGCGGGCGAAGTGGAGGGGAGACCCAGTACTTC.